Below, 14 T cell receptor beta chains from the same sample are listed, as sequenced in a study of response to subunit inactivated influenza vaccine. In TCRdb, the RT-PCR reads were re-called with MiXCR into one record per CDR3 protein. Of 500,000 to 600,000 distinct CDR3 sequences in the sample, over 9.5% are singletons; the top ten hold 10% to 13%. The material sequenced was PBMCs from blood, taken on the day of vaccination. Receptor source: a man between 50 and 59 years old who received an inactivated influenza vaccine.

In this sample, this clonotype turned up a few times. The chain is built from TRBV29-1 and TRBJ1-2; 7 bases are a match to TRBD1. Trimming removed 4 bases from V and 2 bases from J; junction bases left unmatched: 7. Germline loops: CDR1 SQVTM, CDR2 ANQGSEA. This CDR3 region has 14 residues. The CDR3 protein is CSVVALQGNYGYTF. The CDR3 nucleotides are TGCAGCGTTGTGGCCTTACAGGGGAACTATGGCTACACCTTC.

This clonotype was seen many times. The chain employs TRBV6-2 or TRBV6-3 and TRBJ2-2; 7 bases match TRBD2. Germline V gene sequence: CDR1 MNHEY, CDR2 SVGEGT. The CDR3 runs 17 residues. Losses at the gene ends were 10 bases for V and 1 base for J; bases not matched to a gene: 15. CDR3 amino acids: CATNQAGLGQNTGELFF. In DNA, the CDR3 is TGTGCCACCAACCAGGCCGGACTAGGGCAGAACACCGGGGAGCTGTTTTTT.

This clonotype was observed a few times. The gene calls are TRBV7-2 and TRBJ2-4; 8 bases agree with TRBD2. This CDR3 has 17 residues. The J segment lost 0 bases and the V segment lost 5 bases, leaving 9 bases of the junction unmatched. The germline V gene has CDR1 SGHTA and CDR2 FQGNSA. CDR3 DNA sequence: TGTGCCAGCAGCGCCCCGGGACTAGACTTAGCCAAAAACATTCAGTACTTC. Amino acids: CASSAPGLDLAKNIQYF.

This clonotype was counted between two and nine times. The chain couples TRBV5-5 to TRBJ2-1; D not certain. Germline V gene data show CDR1 as SGHKS and CDR2 as YYEKEE (reference sequence). CDR3 length equals 16 residues. With 0 bases removed from V and 8 bases from J, the gap between germline ends came to 18 bases. CDR3 DNA sequence: TGTGCCAGCAGCTTGGGGCAGGTGTTTCCCTTCGATGAGCAGTTCTTC. It is translated as CASSLGQVFPFDEQFF.

The V gene is TRBV4-1, the J gene TRBJ2-4; tentatively, D is TRBD1 (5 bases). Looked up from germline, CDR1 is MGHRA and CDR2 is YSYEKL. The CDR3 totals 15 residues. V shed 4 bases and J shed 2 bases, with 12 bases lying between them. The DNA for the CDR3 is TGCGCCAGCAGCCGTGGGCAGGGAACCAAAAACATTCAGTACTTC. Protein: CASSRGQGTKNIQYF.

The CDR3 coding sequence is TGTGCCAGCTCACCACCGAATGCGGGCACCTACGAGCAGTACTTC. Translating gives CASSPPNAGTYEQYF. The chain carries TRBV18 and TRBJ2-7; the D gene is possibly TRBD2 (5 bases). Trimming removed 0 bases from V and 2 bases from J, with 11 bases in between. Germline CDR1 KGHSH, CDR2 LQKENI. This CDR3 spans 15 amino acids.

V is TRBV4-1 and J is TRBJ1-2, with D possibly TRBD1 on 5 matching bases. V gave up 0 bases and J gave up 6 bases, with 17 bases separating them. Germline V gene lookup returns CDR1 MGHRA and CDR2 YSYEKL. The CDR3 is 16 amino acids. CDR3 coding DNA: TGCGCCAGCAGCCAAGAATCGCCCTGGGGCGCTGATGGCTACACCTTC. This codes for CASSQESPWGADGYTF.

Points on this clonotype: A much larger clone lies a single base off, so this may be a read error. The chain joins TRBV6-2 or TRBV6-3 to TRBJ2-3; D gene ambiguous. CDR1 and CDR2 (germline): MNHEY, SVGEGT. The CDR3 contains 13 residues. V was shortened by 2 bases and J by 0 bases, with 3 bases between the two germline ends. CDR3 in amino acids: CASSYVSTDTQYF. The CDR3 coding sequence is TGTGCCAGCAGTTACGTGAGCACAGATACGCAGTATTTT.

The V call is TRBV6-2 or TRBV6-3, the J call TRBJ2-7; 7 bases agree with TRBD1. Per the germline V gene, CDR1 is MNHEY and CDR2 is SVGEGT. The V and J ends lost 6 bases and 2 bases, in that order; junction bases with no gene match: 7. This CDR3 is built from 14 residues. The DNA for the CDR3 is TGTGCCAGCAGGCAGCTGGGGACAGCCTACGAGCAGTACTTC. Amino acids: CASRQLGTAYEQYF.

The V gene is TRBV7-9, the J gene TRBJ2-5, with 8 bases that match TRBD2. The germline gives CDR1 SEHNR, CDR2 FQNEAQ (reference sequence). The trim removed 7 bases at V and 4 bases at J, leaving 17 bases unmatched. The CDR3 runs 17 residues. CDR3 DNA: TGTGCCAGCACCGAAAAGTCGGGGGGGCCGTTCAGAGAGACCCAGTACTTC. Its protein product is CASTEKSGGPFRETQYF.

This clonotype was seen many times. V is TRBV12-3 or TRBV12-4 and J is TRBJ2-5, with 7 positions matching TRBD2. V trimming: 5 bases; J trimming: 4 bases; junction bases outside the gene matches: 4. This CDR3 is 13 amino acids long. In DNA form, the CDR3 reads TGTGCCAGCAGTACCTGGGAGGGAGAGACCCAGTACTTC. Residues: CASSTWEGETQYF.

This clonotype has just a few counts. The J gene is TRBJ1-6, the V gene TRBV5-6; possible D gene TRBD1, 6 bases. Trimming cost V 4 bases and J 7 bases, with 12 bases left between them. CDR1 and CDR2 from the germline V gene are SGHDT and YYEEEE. The CDR3 is made up of 14 amino acids. The CDR3, as DNA: TGTGCCAGCAGCCCGGACAGCCTCAATTCACCCCTCCACTTT. Encoded protein: CASSPDSLNSPLHF.

This sequence joins TRBV7-2 and TRBJ2-5; TRBD2 matches 10 bases. J lost 1 base, V lost 5 bases, and 10 bases had no gene match. Germline V lookup: CDR1 SGHTA, CDR2 FQGNSA. This CDR3 comprises 17 residues. The CDR3 nucleotides read TGTGCCAGCAGCGTACGGGGCAGCGGGGGGGTCCAAGAGACCCAGTACTTC. It specifies CASSVRGSGGVQETQYF.

The sample holds many counts of this clonotype. The chain has TRBV18 and TRBJ2-2; D tentatively reads TRBD1 or TRBD2 (5 bases each). With 5 bases removed from V and 7 bases from J, the gap between germline ends came to 14 bases. Germline lookup yields CDR1 KGHSH and CDR2 LQKENI. The CDR3 spans 14 residues. The CDR3 reads CASSVQRGRGELFF. The CDR3 DNA is TGTGCCAGCTCAGTCCAGAGGGGCCGCGGGGAGCTGTTTTTT.